Below, 14 T cell receptor beta chains from the same sample are listed, as sequenced in a study of beta chain features in type 1 diabetes. Reverse transcribing all isolated RNA meant expressed TCRB transcripts were sequenced. Sequencing used immunoSEQ multiplex PCR; TCRdb keeps in-frame clones, though not all of them. The sample carries 300,000 to 350,000 clones, 7.5% to 9% recorded once. Sequencing was carried out using central memory CD4+ T cells from blood. The origin of the receptors is a woman under 30 in good health.

A few counts support this clone. This chain joins TRBV29-1 and TRBJ2-1; possible D gene TRBD1, 7 bases. The CDR3 totals 12 residues. The V and J ends lost 8 bases and 3 bases respectively, with 11 bases between them. Germline CDR1 SQVTM, CDR2 ANQGSEA. CDR3: CSLRDSYNEQFF. Written as DNA, the CDR3 is TGCAGCCTGCGGGACAGCTACAATGAGCAGTTCTTC.

The chain uses TRBV6-6 and TRBJ1-1; weak D call: TRBD1 (5 bases). V shed 11 bases and J shed 11 bases, with 9 bases lying between them. Germline V gene data show CDR1 as MNHNY and CDR2 as SVGAGI (reference sequence). The CDR3 contains 8 residues. The DNA for the CDR3 is TGTGCCTCCGAGGGGGCTTTCTTT. It yields the protein CASEGAFF.

In this sample, this clone turned up many times. The chain joins TRBV28 to TRBJ1-1, with 7 bases aligning to TRBD1. The V segment lost 6 bases and the J segment 5 bases; nucleotides outside the gene matches: 6. Per the germline V gene, CDR1 is MDHEN and CDR2 is SYDVKM. The CDR3 sequence is 13 residues long. CDR3 bases: TGTGCCAGCAGGTACAGGGGAGAAACTGAAGCTTTCTTT. Its translation: CASRYRGETEAFF.

The V call is TRBV11-2, the J call TRBJ1-2; D is unresolved. The germline V gene has CDR1 SGHAT and CDR2 FQNNGV. The V and J ends lost 4 bases and 5 bases respectively, with 11 bases between them. This CDR3 has 13 amino acids. The CDR3 DNA reads TGTGCCAGCAGCTCCGGTGCAACATATGGCTACACCTTC. Translated: CASSSGATYGYTF.

In its sample, this clone was seen a few times. This chain joins TRBV5-1 and TRBJ1-5; weak D call: TRBD1 (6 bases). CDR3 size: 14 residues. Germline V gives CDR1 SGHRS, CDR2 YFSETQ. V lost 0 bases and J 3 bases, leaving 7 bases between the germline ends. In DNA form, the CDR3 reads TGCGCCAGCAGCTTGGGACAGGACAATCAGCCCCAGCATTTT. Protein sequence: CASSLGQDNQPQHF.

This clone was detected a few times. The genes are TRBV6-5 and TRBJ2-3, with TRBD2 identical over 8 bases. This CDR3 region has 15 residues. With 2 bases clipped from V and 1 base from J, the junction kept 2 bases outside the gene matches. The germline CDR1 and CDR2 sequences are MNHEY and SVGAGI. CDR3 bases: TGTGCCAGCAGTTACGGGACTAGGGGCACAGATACGCAGTATTTT. Amino acid sequence: CASSYGTRGTDTQYF.

This clone was recorded at least ten times. The sample contains more than one DNA sequence encoding this CDR3. The gene calls are TRBV7-9 and TRBJ2-1; no clear D. The V and J ends lost 1 base and 2 bases respectively, with 9 bases between them. Germline CDR1 reads SEHNR; CDR2 reads FQNEAQ (reference sequence). The CDR3 consists of 15 residues. The DNA of the CDR3 is TGTGCCAGCAGCTTAGTCGGTCGGACCTACAATGAGCAGTTCTTC. Amino acid sequence: CASSLVGRTYNEQFF.

In its sample, this clone was seen many times. The chain employs TRBV28 and TRBJ2-1; 7 nucleotides line up with TRBD1. The ends lost 5 bases at V and 0 bases at J; junction bases unmatched: 10. Per germline, CDR1 MDHEN and CDR2 SYDVKM. The CDR3 extends over 17 amino acids. Here the CDR3 reads CASSLTYRGFSYNEQFF. The CDR3 DNA follows: TGTGCCAGCAGTCTTACCTACAGGGGATTCTCCTACAATGAGCAGTTCTTC.

There are a few counts of this clone. V gene TRBV5-1 combines with J gene TRBJ2-7, with TRBD1 matching over 7 bases. Trimming cost V 2 bases and J 5 bases; bases outside gene matches: 19. Germline-derived CDR1 and CDR2 are SGHRS and YFSETQ. This CDR3 has 18 amino acids. Written as DNA, the CDR3 is TGCGCCAGCAGCTTAGAATTTAATCCTACAGGGGTTGGAAACGAGCAGTACTTC. Translating gives CASSLEFNPTGVGNEQYF.

This rearrangement joins TRBV5-1 to TRBJ2-7; the match to TRBD2 covers 7 bases. V gave up 0 bases and J gave up 0 bases; unmatched junction bases: 9. The CDR3 has 17 amino acids. Germline CDR1 and CDR2: SGHRS and YFSETQ. The CDR3: CASSLDRNSGSSYEQYF. As DNA, the CDR3 is TGCGCCAGCAGCTTGGATAGGAATAGCGGGTCCTCCTACGAGCAGTACTTC.

This clone has a handful of counts. The chain couples TRBV10-3 to TRBJ2-1; the D is unclear. The CDR3 is made up of 11 amino acids. CDR1 and CDR2 (germline): ENHRY, SYGVKD. V was pared by 6 bases and J by 8 bases, with 8 bases between. This chain's CDR3 is CAIRVRDEQFF. CDR3 nucleotides: TGTGCCATCAGAGTTAGGGATGAGCAGTTCTTC.

This clone has a handful of counts. The chain is built from TRBV19 and TRBJ2-1; 13 positions match TRBD2. CDR1 is LNHDA and CDR2 is SQIVND in the germline V gene (reference sequence). The CDR3 has 16 amino acids. J was trimmed by 2 bases and V by 9 bases; bases with no gene match: 7. The CDR3 loop is CASSRTSGSPYNEQFF. DNA of the CDR3: TGTGCCAGCAGCCGGACTAGCGGGAGTCCCTACAATGAGCAGTTCTTC. The full variable domain, with the rest looked up from reference TRBV19 and TRBJ2-1, is DGGITQSPKYLFRKEGQNVTLSCEQNLNHDAMYWYRQDPGQGLRLIYYSQIVNDFQKGDIAEGYSVSREKKESFPLTVTSAQKNPTAFYLCASSRTSGSPYNEQFFGPGTRLTVL.

This clone was detected only a few times. The gene calls are TRBV29-1 and TRBJ2-7; 10 positions match TRBD1. V gave up 7 bases and J gave up 5 bases; unmatched junction bases: 8. Germline-derived CDR1 and CDR2 are SQVTM and ANQGSEA. This CDR3 is 13 amino acids long. The CDR3: CSDWDRGIDEQYF. In DNA form, the CDR3 reads TGCAGCGACTGGGACAGGGGTATCGACGAGCAGTACTTC.

This clone was recorded at least ten times. This sequence joins TRBV15 and TRBJ1-4; TRBD1 agrees at 9 bases. Germline CDR1 LNHNV, CDR2 YYDKDF (reference sequence). This CDR3 contains 15 residues. V was clipped by 5 bases and J by 5 bases; unmatched bases: 6. The CDR3 nucleotides are TGTGCCACCAGCCGCCGGACAGGGGTCAATGAAAAACTGTTTTTT. The encoded protein is CATSRRTGVNEKLFF.